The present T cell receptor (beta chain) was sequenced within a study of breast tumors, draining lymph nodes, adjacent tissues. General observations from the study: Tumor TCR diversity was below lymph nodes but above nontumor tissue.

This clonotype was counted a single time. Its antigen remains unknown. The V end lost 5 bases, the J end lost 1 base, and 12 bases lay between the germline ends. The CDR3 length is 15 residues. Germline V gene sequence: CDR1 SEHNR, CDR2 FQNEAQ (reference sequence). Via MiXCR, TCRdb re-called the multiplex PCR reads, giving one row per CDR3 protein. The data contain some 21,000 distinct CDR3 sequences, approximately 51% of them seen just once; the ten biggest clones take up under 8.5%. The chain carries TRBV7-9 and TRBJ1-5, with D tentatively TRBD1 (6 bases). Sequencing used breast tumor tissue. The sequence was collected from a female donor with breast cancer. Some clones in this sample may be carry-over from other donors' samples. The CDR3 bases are TGTGCCAGCAGCGGGTCAGGGGCCAGCAATCAGCCCCAGCATTTT. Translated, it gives CASSGSGASNQPQHF. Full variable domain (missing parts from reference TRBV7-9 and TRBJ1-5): DTGVSQNPRHKITKRGQNVTFRCDPISEHNRLYWYRQTLGQGPEFLTYFQNEAQLEKSRLLSDRFSAERPKGSFSTLEIQRTEQGDSAMYLCASSGSGASNQPQHFGDGTRLSIL.